Below, 14 T cell receptor beta chains from the same sample are listed, as sequenced in a study of T-cell reconstitution after alpha-beta-depleted transplantation in children. Unique molecular identifiers featured in how the TCRbeta library was prepared. MiXCR, run by TCRdb on the PCR reads, gives a single entry per CDR3 protein. The sample holds about 70,000 distinct CDR3 sequences, 11% seen once. The sample in question was PBMCs, obtained before TCRalphabeta/CD19-depleted stem cell transplant. The source is a boy aged 10-17 years with acute myeloid leukemia, due to receive a stem cell transplant.

The gene calls are TRBV6-2 or TRBV6-3 and TRBJ2-1; 9 positions agree with TRBD2. There are 15 residues in the CDR3. The germline CDR1 and CDR2 sequences are MNHEY and SVGEGT. The trim removed 7 bases at V and 3 bases at J, leaving 7 bases unmatched. In DNA form, the CDR3 reads TGTGCCAGCACTTCCCGGACTAGCGACTACAATGAGCAGTTCTTC. It translates to CASTSRTSDYNEQFF.

The rearrangement joins TRBV30 to TRBJ2-7, with D hard to call. The CDR3 loop spans 11 amino acids. Germline-derived CDR1 and CDR2 are GTSNPN and SVGIG (reference sequence). The germline V and J ends were trimmed by 3 bases and 4 bases, with 7 bases remaining between them. The CDR3 protein is CAWRQRYEQYF. Here the CDR3 DNA reads TGTGCCTGGAGACAGAGATACGAGCAGTACTTC.

In this sample, this clonotype turned up many times. This chain links TRBV3-1 with TRBJ2-2; D not resolved. The V end lost 1 base, the J end lost 1 base, and 4 bases lay between the germline ends. Germline V gene sequence: CDR1 LGHDT, CDR2 YNNKEL (reference sequence). The CDR3 is made up of 14 amino acids. Written as DNA, the CDR3 is TGTGCCAGCAGCCAAGTTGGGAACACCGGGGAGCTGTTTTTT. Protein sequence: CASSQVGNTGELFF.

Many counts were recorded for this clonotype. This sequence joins TRBV4-1 and TRBJ1-4, with 10 bases fitting TRBD1. This CDR3 spans 15 amino acids. The germline V gene has CDR1 MGHRA and CDR2 YSYEKL. The ends lost 4 bases at V and 8 bases at J; junction bases unmatched: 7. CDR3 nucleotides: TGCGCCAGCAGCCTCGACAGGGGGCTAGGGGAAAAACTGTTTTTT. Protein product: CASSLDRGLGEKLFF.

V and J are TRBV5-6 and TRBJ1-6; 9 bases line up with TRBD1. Germline values: CDR1 SGHDT, CDR2 YYEEEE. The CDR3 is 16 residues long. The V segment lost 4 bases and the J segment 9 bases; nucleotides outside the gene matches: 11. The CDR3 here is CASSAGQGTVGSPLHF. Written as DNA, the CDR3 is TGTGCCAGCAGCGCCGGACAGGGGACGGTGGGTTCACCCCTCCACTTT.

The chain is built from TRBV19 and TRBJ2-2; D is possibly TRBD2 (6 bases). V shed 6 bases and J shed 5 bases, with 19 bases lying between them. This CDR3 is built from 16 residues. Germline CDR1 reads LNHDA; CDR2 reads SQIVND (reference sequence). Here the CDR3 DNA reads TGTGCCAGTAGGAAGCCGGGACTGGCGGCGACCGGGGAGCTGTTTTTT. As protein: CASRKPGLAATGELFF.

Of note for this clonotype: Since a much larger clone is just one base distant, this may be a read error. The chain uses TRBV28 and TRBJ1-3; 7 nucleotides align to TRBD1. Germline values: CDR1 MDHEN, CDR2 SYDVKM. CDR3 length equals 14 residues. Here the CDR3 reads CASSLTGSGNTKYF. CDR3 nucleotide sequence: TGTGCCAGCAGTTTGACAGGGTCCGGAAACACCAAATATTTT.

This sequence joins TRBV10-3 and TRBJ1-4; the D is unclear. Germline V gene data show CDR1 as ENHRY and CDR2 as SYGVKD. With 11 bases removed from V and 2 bases from J, the gap between germline ends came to 9 bases. CDR3 length: 12 amino acids. The CDR3 bases are TGTGCCGCGGGCGCCACTAATGAAAAACTGTTTTTT. It is translated as CAAGATNEKLFF.

The rearrangement uses TRBV4-1 and TRBJ1-1; TRBD1 is a possible D gene (5 bases). Germline V lookup: CDR1 MGHRA, CDR2 YSYEKL. CDR3 length: 15 amino acids. V lost 4 bases to trimming and J lost 1 base, with 13 bases between them. The CDR3 bases are TGCGCCAGCAGCCCTGCCGGGACGAAGAACACTGAAGCTTTCTTT. Its protein is CASSPAGTKNTEAFF.

This clonotype was found many times. V is TRBV7-6 and J is TRBJ2-7; perhaps TRBD2 as D (5 bases). Germline CDR1 reads SGHVS; CDR2 reads FNYEAQ. Trimming shortened V by 5 bases and J by 3 bases, and 17 bases separated the two germline ends. CDR3 length equals 15 residues. CDR3 nucleotide sequence: TGTGCCAGCAGCCCTGAATTAGGACTGGGCTACGAGCAGTACTTC. Residues: CASSPELGLGYEQYF.

A few counts support this clonotype. The chain is built from TRBV30 and TRBJ1-1, with D perhaps matching TRBD1 (5 bases). The CDR3 runs to 13 residues. The V gene lost 7 bases and the J gene lost 1 base, with 13 bases spanning the gap. Per the germline V gene, CDR1 is GTSNPN and CDR2 is SVGIG (reference sequence). CDR3 sequence: CASWGHQNTEAFF. In DNA, the CDR3 is TGTGCCTCCTGGGGCCACCAGAACACTGAAGCTTTCTTT.

This sequence joins TRBV27 and TRBJ2-5; D is unclear. The germline V and J ends were trimmed by 5 bases and 5 bases, with 18 bases remaining between them. From germline, CDR1 is MNHEY and CDR2 SMNVEV (reference sequence). The CDR3 sequence is 15 residues long. CDR3 DNA: TGTGCCAGCAGTCCCCTCGGTGGGTTCGGGGAGACCCAGTACTTC. Translating gives CASSPLGGFGETQYF.

This clonotype occurred many times. The chain recombines TRBV29-1 with TRBJ2-1; D uncertain. Germline CDR1 and CDR2: SQVTM and ANQGSEA. CDR3 length: 11 residues. V lost 5 bases and J lost 4, with 6 bases in between. CDR3 sequence reads: CSVPGYNEQFF. Here the CDR3 DNA reads TGCAGCGTTCCCGGATACAATGAGCAGTTCTTC.

The table lists this clonotype with many counts. V usage is TRBV5-1 and J usage is TRBJ1-1; no clear D. The germline V gene encodes CDR1 SGHRS and CDR2 YFSETQ. V was shortened by 0 bases and J by 5 bases, with 11 bases between the two germline ends. The CDR3 has 14 residues. CDR3 sequence (DNA): TGCGCCAGCAGCTTGGGGACTCAGGAAACTGAAGCTTTCTTT. Protein: CASSLGTQETEAFF.